Detailed here is one TCR beta chain. Its antigen is undetermined. This specimen comes from a study of cytomegalovirus exposure and HLA in healthy donors. Study-wide findings and caveats: Highly shared sequence variants in one cluster were likely a sequencing artifact. After further analysis at a later stage, 16,951 TCR beta sequences were associated with HLA alleles at 0.05 false discovery rate. Reported findings show TCR beta sequences accurately forecast HLA-A and HLA-B alleles in most subjects. Associated with cytomegalovirus, according to the listing, were 150 to 200 TCR beta chains.

PCR used 60 Vbeta primers and 13 Jbeta primers. Assay used: immunoSEQ multiplex PCR; TCRdb lists only in-frame clones, some missing. The sample yields fewer than 40,000 clones, 86% seen once. Trimming cost V 7 bases and J 2 bases, with 13 bases left between them. Germline CDR1 SNHLY, CDR2 FYNNEI. CDR3 length: 14 amino acids. The specimen sequenced was PBMCs. This sequence joins TRBV2 and TRBJ2-3; D not resolved. The TCR was taken from a woman aged 40 to 50 in good health and CMV-seropositive. CDR3 DNA: TGTGCCAGCAACACAGCCCCGAACACAGATACGCAGTATTTT. It translates to CASNTAPNTDTQYF.